One sample yielded the 5 T cell receptor beta chains listed below, sequenced in a study of cytomegalovirus exposure and HLA in healthy donors. PCR used 60 Vbeta primers and 13 Jbeta primers. TCRdb's copy holds only in-frame clones and misses some; the assay was immunoSEQ multiplex PCR. Altogether hundreds of thousands of clones are present, approximately 88% being singletons, with the ten largest covering roughly 0.7%. Sequenced material: PBMCs. These receptors all come from a boy younger than 10 in good health and CMV-seronegative.

The chain has TRBV25-1 and TRBJ2-7, with D possibly matching TRBD1 (6 bases). Germline loops: CDR1 MGHDK, CDR2 SYGVNS. The CDR3 loop spans 12 amino acids. V gave up 6 bases and J gave up 3 bases, with 9 bases separating them. CDR3 DNA: TGTGCCAGCAGCAGGGGAATCTACGAGCAGTACTTC. Amino acids: CASSRGIYEQYF.

The genes are TRBV18 and TRBJ2-4; no clear D gene. Germline CDR1 KGHSH, CDR2 LQKENI. Trimming pared 3 bases from V and 2 bases from J, leaving 11 bases between. CDR3 length: 15 residues. The CDR3 bases are TGTGCCAGCTCACCCCCAGGCCGGTCCAAAAACATTCAGTACTTC. It encodes CASSPPGRSKNIQYF. Together with reference TRBV18 and TRBJ2-4, the CDR3 gives the full variable domain: NAGVMQNPRHLVRRRGQEARLRCSPMKGHSHVYWYRQLPEEGLKFMVYLQKENIIDESGMPKERFSAEFPKEGPSILRIQQVVRGDSAAYFCASSPPGRSKNIQYFGAGTRLSVL.

This clone was observed a few times. The gene calls are TRBV9 and TRBJ1-1; 8 nucleotides line up with TRBD1. The germline V gene encodes CDR1 SGDLS and CDR2 YYNGEE. After removal of 2 bases from V and 8 bases from J, the junction contained 8 bases not matched to a gene. The CDR3 spans 14 residues. The CDR3 protein is CASSVSGQGAEAFF. Written as DNA, the CDR3 is TGTGCCAGCAGCGTCTCCGGACAGGGAGCCGAAGCTTTCTTT. The full variable domain, rest sourced from reference TRBV9 and TRBJ1-1, is DSGVTQTPKHLITATGQRVTLRCSPRSGDLSVYWYQQSLDQGLQFLIQYYNGEERAKGNILERFSAQQFPDLHSELNLSSLELGDSALYFCASSVSGQGAEAFFGQGTRLTVV.

The V call is TRBV27, the J call TRBJ2-7; 15 nucleotides line up with TRBD2. Germline trimming cut 4 bases from V and 2 bases from J; bases unmatched to any gene: 9. Germline CDR1 is MNHEY and CDR2 is SMNVEV (reference sequence). This CDR3 has 18 residues. The CDR3: CASSYRVGLAGGTYEQYF. The CDR3 nucleotides read TGTGCCAGCAGTTACAGGGTCGGACTAGCGGGAGGGACCTACGAGCAGTACTTC.

V and J are TRBV30 and TRBJ1-6, with TRBD1 identical over 9 bases. CDR1 is GTSNPN and CDR2 is SVGIG in the germline V gene (reference sequence). After removal of 1 base from V and 7 bases from J, the junction contained 8 bases not matched to a gene. CDR3 length: 16 amino acids. This CDR3 reads CAWSATLDRGNSPLHF. CDR3 nucleotides: TGTGCCTGGAGTGCAACCCTGGACAGGGGAAATTCACCCCTCCACTTT.